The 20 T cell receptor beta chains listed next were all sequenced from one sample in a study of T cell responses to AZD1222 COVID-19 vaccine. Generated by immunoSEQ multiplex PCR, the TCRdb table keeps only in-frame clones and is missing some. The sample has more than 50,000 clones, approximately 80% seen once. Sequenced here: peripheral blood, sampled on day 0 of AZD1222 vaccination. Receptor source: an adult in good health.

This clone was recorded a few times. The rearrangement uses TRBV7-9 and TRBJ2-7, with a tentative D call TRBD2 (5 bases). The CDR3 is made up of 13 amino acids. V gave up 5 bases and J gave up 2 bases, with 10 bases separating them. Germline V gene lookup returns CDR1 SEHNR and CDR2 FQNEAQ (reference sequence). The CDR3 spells CASSTSRAYEQYF. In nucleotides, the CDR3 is TGTGCCAGCAGCACCTCGAGGGCCTACGAGCAGTACTTC.

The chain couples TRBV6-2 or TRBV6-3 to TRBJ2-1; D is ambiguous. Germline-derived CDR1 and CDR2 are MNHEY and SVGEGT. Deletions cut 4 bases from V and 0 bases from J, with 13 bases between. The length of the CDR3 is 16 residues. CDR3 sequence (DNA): TGTGCCAGCAGTTCCATGGTAGTAACCTCCTACAATGAGCAGTTCTTC. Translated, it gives CASSSMVVTSYNEQFF.

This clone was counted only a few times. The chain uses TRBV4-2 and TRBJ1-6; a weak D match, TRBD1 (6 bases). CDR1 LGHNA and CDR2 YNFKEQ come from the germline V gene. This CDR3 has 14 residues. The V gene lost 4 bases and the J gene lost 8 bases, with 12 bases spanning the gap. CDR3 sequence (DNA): TGTGCCAGCAGCCTACAGGGACCTTATTCACCCCTCCACTTT. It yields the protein CASSLQGPYSPLHF.

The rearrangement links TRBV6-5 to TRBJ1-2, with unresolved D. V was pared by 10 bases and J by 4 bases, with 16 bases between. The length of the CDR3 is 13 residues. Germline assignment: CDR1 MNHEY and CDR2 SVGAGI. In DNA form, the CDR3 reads TGTGCCACCGCACGAATGGGGAGCTATGGCTACACCTTC. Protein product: CATARMGSYGYTF.

The CDR3 is CASSSGTGDLYGYTF. Here the CDR3 DNA reads TGTGCCAGCAGCTCGGGGACAGGGGACCTCTATGGCTACACCTTC. The gene calls are TRBV7-8 and TRBJ1-2; 10 positions agree with TRBD1. In germline, CDR1 is SGHVS, CDR2 FQNEAQ. Trimming removed 4 bases from V and 4 bases from J; junction bases left unmatched: 6. The CDR3 contains 15 residues.

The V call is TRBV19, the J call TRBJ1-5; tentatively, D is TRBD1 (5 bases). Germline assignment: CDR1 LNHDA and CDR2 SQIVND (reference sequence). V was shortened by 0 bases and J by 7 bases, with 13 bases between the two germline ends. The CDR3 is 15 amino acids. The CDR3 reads CASSIEGQPSQPQHF. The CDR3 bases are TGTGCCAGTAGTATAGAGGGGCAGCCGAGCCAGCCCCAGCATTTT.

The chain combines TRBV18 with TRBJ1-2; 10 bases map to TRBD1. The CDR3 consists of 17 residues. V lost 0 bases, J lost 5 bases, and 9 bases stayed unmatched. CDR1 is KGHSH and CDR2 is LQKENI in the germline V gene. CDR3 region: CASSPPSGTGVRYGYTF. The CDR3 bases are TGTGCCAGCTCACCACCTTCCGGGACAGGGGTGAGATATGGCTACACCTTC.

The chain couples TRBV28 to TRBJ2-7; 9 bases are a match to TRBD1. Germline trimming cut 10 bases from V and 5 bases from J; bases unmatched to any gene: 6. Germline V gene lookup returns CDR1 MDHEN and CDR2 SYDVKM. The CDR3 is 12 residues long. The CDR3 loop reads CATYRGQNEQYF. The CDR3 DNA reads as TGTGCCACCTACAGGGGGCAAAACGAGCAGTACTTC.

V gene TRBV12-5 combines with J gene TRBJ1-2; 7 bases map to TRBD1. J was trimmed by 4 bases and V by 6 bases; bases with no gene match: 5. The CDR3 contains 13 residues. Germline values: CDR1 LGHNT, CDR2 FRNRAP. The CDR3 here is CASGLDRAYGYTF. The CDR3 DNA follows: TGTGCTAGTGGCCTAGACAGGGCCTATGGCTACACCTTC.

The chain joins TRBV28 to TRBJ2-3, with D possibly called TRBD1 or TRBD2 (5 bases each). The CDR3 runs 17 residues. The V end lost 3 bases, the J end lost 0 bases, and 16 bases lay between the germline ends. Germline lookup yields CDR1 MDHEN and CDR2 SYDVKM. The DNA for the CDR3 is TGTGCCAGCAGTTTTGGGCGAGGGGACCAAAGCACAGATACGCAGTATTTT. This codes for CASSFGRGDQSTDTQYF.

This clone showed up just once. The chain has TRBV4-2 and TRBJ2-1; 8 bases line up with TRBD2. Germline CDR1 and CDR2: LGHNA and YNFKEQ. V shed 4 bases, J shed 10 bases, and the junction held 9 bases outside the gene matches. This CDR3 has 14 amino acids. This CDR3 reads CASSPRGSGMEQFF. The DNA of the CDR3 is TGTGCCAGCAGCCCCCGGGGTAGCGGGATGGAGCAGTTCTTC.

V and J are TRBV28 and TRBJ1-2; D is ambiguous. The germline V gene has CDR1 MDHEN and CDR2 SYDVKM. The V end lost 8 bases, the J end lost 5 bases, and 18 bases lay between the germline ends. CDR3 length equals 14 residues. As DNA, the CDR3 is TGTGCCAGCTCCCAAGACATATTTGGATATGGCTACACCTTC. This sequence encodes CASSQDIFGYGYTF.

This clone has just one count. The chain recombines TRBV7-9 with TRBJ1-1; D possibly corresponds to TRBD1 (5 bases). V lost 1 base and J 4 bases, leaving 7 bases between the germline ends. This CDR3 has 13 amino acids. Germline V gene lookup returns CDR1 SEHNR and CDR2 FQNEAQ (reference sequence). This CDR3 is CASSLVQGTEAFF. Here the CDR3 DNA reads TGTGCCAGCAGCTTAGTTCAGGGCACTGAAGCTTTCTTT.

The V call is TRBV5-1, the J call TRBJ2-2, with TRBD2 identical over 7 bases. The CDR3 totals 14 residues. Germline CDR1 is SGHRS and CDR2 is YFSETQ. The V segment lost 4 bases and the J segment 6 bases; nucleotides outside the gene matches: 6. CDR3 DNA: TGCGCCAGCAGCGTGGGAGGGACCGCCGGGGAGCTGTTTTTT. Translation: CASSVGGTAGELFF.

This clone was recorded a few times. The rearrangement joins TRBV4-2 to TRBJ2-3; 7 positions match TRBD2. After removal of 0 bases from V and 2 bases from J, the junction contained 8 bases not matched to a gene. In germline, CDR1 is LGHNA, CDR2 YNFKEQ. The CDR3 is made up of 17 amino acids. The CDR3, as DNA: TGTGCCAGCAGCCAAGATAGGGCGGGAGAGACCACAGATACGCAGTATTTT. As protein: CASSQDRAGETTDTQYF.

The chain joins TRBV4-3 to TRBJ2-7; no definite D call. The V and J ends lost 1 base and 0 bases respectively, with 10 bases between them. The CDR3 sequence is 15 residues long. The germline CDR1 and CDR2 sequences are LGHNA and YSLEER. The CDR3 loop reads CASSQVVASSYEQYF. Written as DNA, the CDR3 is TGCGCCAGCAGCCAAGTTGTGGCTAGCTCCTACGAGCAGTACTTC.

For the CDR3, the DNA is TGTGCCAGCAGCTGGACAGGGACGGCGAGCACTGAAGCTTTCTTT. Translation gives CASSWTGTASTEAFF. V usage is TRBV28 and J usage is TRBJ1-1; TRBD1 matches at 8 bases. Germline V gene data show CDR1 as MDHEN and CDR2 as SYDVKM. V lost 6 bases to trimming and J lost 4 bases; unmatched junction nucleotides: 10. CDR3 size: 15 residues.

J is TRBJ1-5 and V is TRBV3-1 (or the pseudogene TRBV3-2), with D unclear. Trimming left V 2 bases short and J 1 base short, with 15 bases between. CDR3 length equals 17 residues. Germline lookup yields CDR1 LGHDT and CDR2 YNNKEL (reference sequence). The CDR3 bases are TGTGCCAGCAGCCAAAACCGATCAGGCGGAAGCAATCAGCCCCAGCATTTT. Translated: CASSQNRSGGSNQPQHF.

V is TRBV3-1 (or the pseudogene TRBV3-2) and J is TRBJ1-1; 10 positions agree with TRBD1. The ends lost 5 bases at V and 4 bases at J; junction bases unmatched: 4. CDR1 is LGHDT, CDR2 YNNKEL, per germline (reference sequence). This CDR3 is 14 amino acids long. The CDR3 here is CASSYRQGATEAFF. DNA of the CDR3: TGTGCCAGCAGCTACCGACAGGGGGCCACTGAAGCTTTCTTT.

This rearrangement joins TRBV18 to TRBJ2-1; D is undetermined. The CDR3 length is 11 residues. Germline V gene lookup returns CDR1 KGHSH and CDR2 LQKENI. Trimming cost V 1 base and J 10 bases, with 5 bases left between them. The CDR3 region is CASSPRGEQFF. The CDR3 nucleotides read TGTGCCAGCTCACCACGGGGAGAGCAGTTCTTC.